The count of the clone carrying this TCR beta chain is one. This entry is derived from a study of blood T cell repertoires in COVID-19. Overall study: PBMCs, B-cell-depleted T cells, or T cells were the source of the cDNA or gDNA that made up the material.

Libraries were prepared by immunoSEQ multiplex PCR; TCRdb keeps only in-frame clonotypes and omits some of them. Of fewer than 85,000 clones listed, roughly 80% are singletons. Sequenced sample: peripheral blood. This receptor was identified in a woman of 80 years or more with active or convalescent COVID-19.

The CDR3 is CASSKGQMNTEAFF. The CDR3 DNA is TGTGCCAGCAGCAAAGGACAGATGAACACTGAAGCTTTCTTT. The chain is built from TRBV7-8 and TRBJ1-1; D possibly corresponds to TRBD1 (6 bases). The ends were cut back, 5 bases at V and 0 bases at J, with 10 bases in the middle. Germline V gene lookup returns CDR1 SGHVS and CDR2 FQNEAQ. The CDR3 extends over 14 amino acids.